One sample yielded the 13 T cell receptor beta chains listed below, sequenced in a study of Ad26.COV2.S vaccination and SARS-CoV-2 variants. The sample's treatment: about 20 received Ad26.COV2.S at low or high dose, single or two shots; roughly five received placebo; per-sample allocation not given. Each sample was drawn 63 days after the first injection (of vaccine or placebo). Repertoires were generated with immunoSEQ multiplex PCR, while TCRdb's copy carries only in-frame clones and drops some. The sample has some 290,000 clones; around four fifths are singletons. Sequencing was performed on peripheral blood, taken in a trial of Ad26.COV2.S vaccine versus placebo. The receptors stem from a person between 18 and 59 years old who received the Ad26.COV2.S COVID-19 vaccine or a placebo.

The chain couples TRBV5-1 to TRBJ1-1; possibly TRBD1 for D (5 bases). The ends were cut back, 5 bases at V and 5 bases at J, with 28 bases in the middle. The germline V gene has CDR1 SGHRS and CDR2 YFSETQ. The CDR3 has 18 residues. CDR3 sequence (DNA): TGCGCCAGCAGTCTTGAAGCAGGAGGGGCGCTTTCGGGTACTGAAGCTTTCTTT. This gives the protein CASSLEAGGALSGTEAFF.

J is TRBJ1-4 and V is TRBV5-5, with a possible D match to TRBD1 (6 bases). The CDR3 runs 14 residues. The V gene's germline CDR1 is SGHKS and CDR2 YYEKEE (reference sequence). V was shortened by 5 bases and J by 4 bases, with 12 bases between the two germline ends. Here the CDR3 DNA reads TGTGCCAGCAGACTGGACAGCCTTAATGAAAAACTGTTTTTT. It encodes CASRLDSLNEKLFF.

The CDR3 loop is CASSQDTSHIRQPQHF. The CDR3 DNA sequence: TGCGCCAGCAGCCAAGATACCTCCCACATTCGGCAGCCCCAGCATTTT. The chain recombines TRBV4-1 with TRBJ1-5; D is ambiguous. Germline assignment: CDR1 MGHRA and CDR2 YSYEKL. Trimming took 0 bases from V and 7 from J, leaving 16 bases between them. This CDR3 has 16 amino acids.

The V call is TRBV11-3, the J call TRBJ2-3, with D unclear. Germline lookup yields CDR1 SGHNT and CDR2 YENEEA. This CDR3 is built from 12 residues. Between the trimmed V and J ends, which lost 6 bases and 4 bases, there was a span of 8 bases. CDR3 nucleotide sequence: TGTGCCAGCAGTTTTAGCCCAGATACGCAGTATTTT. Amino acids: CASSFSPDTQYF.

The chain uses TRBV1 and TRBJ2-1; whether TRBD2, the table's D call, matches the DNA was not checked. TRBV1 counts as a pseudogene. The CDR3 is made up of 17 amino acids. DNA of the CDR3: TGCACCAGCAGCCAAGCTTACCCGGACTCGGTGGGCAATGAGCAGTTCTTC. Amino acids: CTSSQAYPDSVGNEQFF.

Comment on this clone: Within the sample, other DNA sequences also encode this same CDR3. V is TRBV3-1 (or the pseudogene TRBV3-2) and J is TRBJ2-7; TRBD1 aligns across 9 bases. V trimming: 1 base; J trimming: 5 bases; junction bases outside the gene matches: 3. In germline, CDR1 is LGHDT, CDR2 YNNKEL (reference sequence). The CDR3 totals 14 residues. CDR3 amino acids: CASSQGYRGHEQYF. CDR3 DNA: TGTGCCAGCAGCCAAGGTTACAGGGGGCACGAGCAGTACTTC.

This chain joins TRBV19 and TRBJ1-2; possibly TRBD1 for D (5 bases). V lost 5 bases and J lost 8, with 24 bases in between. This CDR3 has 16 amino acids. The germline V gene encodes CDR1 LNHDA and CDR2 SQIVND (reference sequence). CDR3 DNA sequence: TGTGCCAGTAGTGGAAACCCGGGGACTGAGGGGACGGGCTACACCTTC. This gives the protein CASSGNPGTEGTGYTF. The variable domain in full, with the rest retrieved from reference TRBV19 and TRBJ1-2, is DGGITQSPKYLFRKEGQNVTLSCEQNLNHDAMYWYRQDPGQGLRLIYYSQIVNDFQKGDIAEGYSVSREKKESFPLTVTSAQKNPTAFYLCASSGNPGTEGTGYTFGSGTRLTVV.

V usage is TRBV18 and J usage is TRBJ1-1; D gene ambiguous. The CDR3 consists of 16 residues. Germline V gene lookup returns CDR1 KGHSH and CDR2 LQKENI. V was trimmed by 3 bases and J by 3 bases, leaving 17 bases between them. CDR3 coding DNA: TGTGCCAGCTCACCCTCCGGACGGAACAGTGACACTGAAGCTTTCTTT. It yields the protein CASSPSGRNSDTEAFF.

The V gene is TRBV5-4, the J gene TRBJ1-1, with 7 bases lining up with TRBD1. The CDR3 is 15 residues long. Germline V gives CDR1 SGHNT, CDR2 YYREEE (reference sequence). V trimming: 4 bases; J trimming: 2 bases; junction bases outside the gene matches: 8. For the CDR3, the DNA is TGTGCCAGCAGCGGCTGGGGACAGTCAAACACTGAAGCTTTCTTT. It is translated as CASSGWGQSNTEAFF.

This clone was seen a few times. CDR3 sequence (DNA): TGTGCCAGCAGCTTGGTGGGGGAGTCCTATAATTCACCCCTCCACTTT. It yields the protein CASSLVGESYNSPLHF. This chain joins TRBV5-4 and TRBJ1-6, with D possibly being TRBD1 (5 bases). This CDR3 region has 16 residues. Germline V gene data show CDR1 as SGHNT and CDR2 as YYREEE (reference sequence). Trimming stripped 0 bases from V and 1 base from J, with 8 bases between.

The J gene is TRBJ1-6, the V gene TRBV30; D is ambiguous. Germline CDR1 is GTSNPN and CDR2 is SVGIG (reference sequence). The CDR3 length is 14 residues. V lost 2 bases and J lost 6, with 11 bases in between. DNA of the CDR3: TGTGCCTGGAGTCCGGCGGGGATTAATTCACCCCTCCACTTT. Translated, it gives CAWSPAGINSPLHF.

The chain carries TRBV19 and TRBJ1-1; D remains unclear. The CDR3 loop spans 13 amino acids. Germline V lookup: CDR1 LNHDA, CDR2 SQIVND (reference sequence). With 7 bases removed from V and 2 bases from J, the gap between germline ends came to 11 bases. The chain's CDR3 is CASKDGLNTEAFF. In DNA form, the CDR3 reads TGTGCCAGTAAGGACGGGTTAAACACTGAAGCTTTCTTT.

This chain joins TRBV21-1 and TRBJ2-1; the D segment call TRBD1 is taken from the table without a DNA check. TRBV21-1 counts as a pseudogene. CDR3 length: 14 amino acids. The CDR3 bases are TGTGCCAGCAGCAAGACAGGAAAGGAGAATGAGCAGTTCTTC. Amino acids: CASSKTGKENEQFF.